This entry lists 18 T cell receptor beta chains sequenced from one sample in a study of TIL therapy for anti-PD-1-resistant metastatic lung cancer. This was the immunoSEQ v3 assay. Only in-frame clones appear in the TCRdb table, and some are missing; sequencing was by immunoSEQ multiplex PCR. The data show about 36,000 clones, around 79% seen once. The sample's time point: pre-treatment sample, taken before nivolumab and TIL therapy. The sequencing used blood, collected at baseline. All receptors derive from a person between 25 and 79 years old with non-small cell lung cancer.

The V and J genes are TRBV18 and TRBJ2-3; no reliable D call. V shed 1 base and J shed 0 bases, with 5 bases lying between them. Per germline, CDR1 KGHSH and CDR2 LQKENI. The CDR3 is 14 residues long. CDR3 bases: TGTGCCAGCTCACCACTGGACAGCACAGATACGCAGTATTTT. Amino acid sequence: CASSPLDSTDTQYF.

This clone was seen more than once but under ten times. The CDR3 loop reads CASSPGGVEQPQHF. CDR3 nucleotide sequence: TGCGCCAGCAGCCCAGGGGGCGTAGAACAGCCCCAGCATTTT. This chain links TRBV10-1 with TRBJ1-5; 8 bases map to TRBD1. This CDR3 contains 14 residues. Germline V gene data show CDR1 as WNHNN and CDR2 as SYGVQD (reference sequence). V dropped 6 bases and J dropped 7; count of bases not matched to a gene: 8.

The genes are TRBV5-1 and TRBJ2-1; D is possibly TRBD1 (9 bases). CDR1 and CDR2 from the germline V gene are SGHRS and YFSETQ. The CDR3 runs 17 residues. The V gene lost 5 bases and the J gene lost 4 bases, with 22 bases spanning the gap. The CDR3 is CASSMVSGTGSYNEQFF. Written as DNA, the CDR3 is TGCGCCAGCAGTATGGTTAGCGGGACAGGGAGTTACAATGAGCAGTTCTTC.

This clone has only one observation. The V gene is TRBV6-6, the J gene TRBJ2-1; the D is unclear. Germline V lookup: CDR1 MNHNY, CDR2 SVGAGI (reference sequence). This CDR3 spans 14 amino acids. V shed 6 bases and J shed 3 bases, with 12 bases lying between them. CDR3 region: CASRNKTDYNEQFF. The CDR3 nucleotides read TGTGCCAGCAGAAATAAAACGGACTACAATGAGCAGTTCTTC.

The chain recombines TRBV15 with TRBJ1-1; weak D call: TRBD1 (6 bases). Between the trimmed V and J ends, which lost 6 bases and 6 bases, there was a span of 17 bases. Germline V gives CDR1 LNHNV, CDR2 YYDKDF (reference sequence). CDR3 length: 14 amino acids. The CDR3 spells CATRAGTRAAEAFF. Written as DNA, the CDR3 is TGTGCCACCAGAGCCGGGACACGGGCGGCTGAAGCTTTCTTT.

This sequence joins TRBV2 and TRBJ2-5; TRBD1 matches at 12 bases. The J segment lost 4 bases and the V segment lost 5 bases, leaving 5 bases of the junction unmatched. The CDR3 sequence is 15 residues long. The germline V gene has CDR1 SNHLY and CDR2 FYNNEI. The CDR3 here is CASSWGTGGGETQYF. The CDR3 DNA reads TGTGCCAGCAGTTGGGGGACAGGGGGCGGAGAGACCCAGTACTTC. The whole variable domain, remainder taken from reference TRBV2 and TRBJ2-5, is EPEVTQTPSHQVTQMGQEVILRCVPISNHLYFYWYRQILGQKVEFLVSFYNNEISEKSEIFDDQFSVERPDGSNFTLKIRSTKLEDSAMYFCASSWGTGGGETQYFGPGTRLLVL.

The J gene is TRBJ2-7, the V gene TRBV4-1; D may correspond to TRBD1 or TRBD2 (5 bases each). The CDR3 has 15 amino acids. CDR1 and CDR2 from the germline V gene are MGHRA and YSYEKL. Trimming stripped 1 base from V and 1 base from J, with 11 bases between. The CDR3 DNA is TGCGCCAGCAGCCAAGTCGGGTGGGGGTCCTACGAGCAGTACTTC. Its protein product is CASSQVGWGSYEQYF.

The chain combines TRBV7-2 with TRBJ2-7; the match to TRBD1 covers 9 bases. Trimming removed 5 bases from V and 0 bases from J; junction bases left unmatched: 2. The CDR3 extends over 14 amino acids. Germline CDR1 and CDR2: SGHTA and FQGNSA. CDR3 in amino acids: CASSRDRASYEQYF. The CDR3 bases are TGTGCCAGCAGCCGGGACAGGGCCTCCTACGAGCAGTACTTC.

The chain links TRBV28 to TRBJ1-5, with a tentative D call TRBD1 (5 bases). The CDR3 sequence is 11 residues long. Germline V gene data show CDR1 as MDHEN and CDR2 as SYDVKM. The V end lost 8 bases, the J end lost 3 bases, and 5 bases lay between the germline ends. The CDR3 region is CASGTNQPQHF. The DNA for the CDR3 is TGTGCCAGCGGGACCAATCAGCCCCAGCATTTT.

This clone is a singleton in its sample. The chain combines TRBV13 with TRBJ1-3; D gene unclear. Germline V gene data show CDR1 as PRHDT and CDR2 as FYEKMQ (reference sequence). V was shortened by 4 bases and J by 4 bases, with 11 bases between the two germline ends. This CDR3 is 14 amino acids long. The CDR3 nucleotides read TGTGCCAGCAGCTCCCTAGGGCCCGGAAACACCATATATTTT. Its protein product is CASSSLGPGNTIYF.

The gene calls are TRBV7-2 and TRBJ2-1; 10 nucleotides agree with TRBD2. Per the germline V gene, CDR1 is SGHTA and CDR2 is FQGNSA. The CDR3 has 17 residues. J gave up 7 bases and V 2 bases, and 11 bases lay outside the gene matches. The CDR3 spells CASSLSASGSFRNEQFF. In DNA form, the CDR3 reads TGTGCCAGCAGCTTATCGGCTAGCGGGAGTTTCAGGAATGAGCAGTTCTTC.

This clone was found a few times. The chain is built from TRBV2 and TRBJ1-1; D gene uncertain. V lost 4 bases and J lost 0, with 12 bases in between. CDR1 and CDR2 (germline): SNHLY, FYNNEI. This CDR3 region has 15 residues. Here the CDR3 DNA reads TGTGCCAGCAGTGGTTCGCAGTTTTTGAACACTGAAGCTTTCTTT. Translation: CASSGSQFLNTEAFF. The entire variable domain, with the rest obtained from reference TRBV2 and TRBJ1-1, is as follows: EPEVTQTPSHQVTQMGQEVILRCVPISNHLYFYWYRQILGQKVEFLVSFYNNEISEKSEIFDDQFSVERPDGSNFTLKIRSTKLEDSAMYFCASSGSQFLNTEAFFGQGTRLTVV.

The chain couples TRBV5-3 to TRBJ2-2; the D gene is possibly TRBD1 (6 bases). TRBV5-3 is sorted into the ORF group, with uncertain function. The CDR3 sequence is 16 residues long. V was shortened by 4 bases and J by 1 base, with 14 bases between the two germline ends. CDR3 protein: CARSPGQLRNTGELFF. The CDR3 DNA sequence: TGTGCCAGAAGCCCTGGACAGCTTCGGAACACCGGGGAGCTGTTTTTT.

The chain joins TRBV9 to TRBJ2-3; TRBD2 agrees at 7 bases. From germline, CDR1 is SGDLS and CDR2 YYNGEE. Germline trimming cut 3 bases from V and 2 bases from J; bases unmatched to any gene: 12. This CDR3 has 17 amino acids. The CDR3 sequence is CASSATREAPSTDTQYF. In DNA form, the CDR3 reads TGTGCCAGCAGCGCCACCCGGGAGGCCCCTTCCACAGATACGCAGTATTTT. The whole variable domain, filled in from reference TRBV9 and TRBJ2-3, reads DSGVTQTPKHLITATGQRVTLRCSPRSGDLSVYWYQQSLDQGLQFLIQYYNGEERAKGNILERFSAQQFPDLHSELNLSSLELGDSALYFCASSATREAPSTDTQYFGPGTRLTVL.

The J gene is TRBJ2-7, the V gene TRBV7-9; 7 bases map to TRBD2. Trimming removed 1 base from V and 4 bases from J; junction bases left unmatched: 4. The germline gives CDR1 SEHNR, CDR2 FQNEAQ (reference sequence). This CDR3 has 14 residues. The chain's CDR3 is CASSLGSGAYEQYF. The DNA for the CDR3 is TGTGCCAGCAGCTTAGGGAGCGGGGCGTACGAGCAGTACTTC.

The chain carries TRBV5-1 and TRBJ2-2; D is uncertain. Trimming took off 0 bases at V and 4 bases at J, with 4 bases between the two ends. Germline values: CDR1 SGHRS, CDR2 YFSETQ. The CDR3 is 13 residues long. The CDR3 protein is CASSLVATGELFF. In DNA, the CDR3 is TGCGCCAGCAGCTTGGTGGCCACCGGGGAGCTGTTTTTT.

The chain joins TRBV6-1 to TRBJ2-1; the match to TRBD2 covers 9 bases. Per germline, CDR1 MNHNS and CDR2 SASEGT. The V and J ends lost 10 bases and 6 bases, in that order; junction bases with no gene match: 10. The CDR3 loop spans 14 amino acids. The CDR3 sequence is CATAWREGINEQFF. The CDR3 DNA is TGTGCCACCGCGTGGCGGGAGGGTATCAATGAGCAGTTCTTC.

The chain couples TRBV6-5 to TRBJ1-5, with D perhaps TRBD1 (5 bases). Trimming left V 5 bases short and J 2 bases short, with 13 bases between. The CDR3 totals 15 residues. Germline V gene sequence: CDR1 MNHEY, CDR2 SVGAGI. CDR3 nucleotides: TGTGCCAGCAGTGGGGGAGGATTGGGCAATCAGCCCCAGCATTTT. This sequence encodes CASSGGGLGNQPQHF.